Shown below are 16 T cell receptor beta chains from a single sample sequenced in a study of blood T cells in healthy people across ages. Primed by a sample-barcoded 5' primer and a J-beta primer mix, a second PCR proceeded for about 6 to 11 cycles. TCRdb recomputed calls from the 5' RACE reads with MiXCR, one row per CDR3 protein. The table records over a million distinct CDR3 sequences, 45% to 70% of them present only once. The sequencing sample was made of blood. These receptors were taken from a man aged 18-30 years in good health.

The chain recombines TRBV27 with TRBJ2-1, with TRBD2 identical over 7 bases. The DNA matches TRBJ2-7 better at its end, which makes the J call doubtful. The germline V gene encodes CDR1 MNHEY and CDR2 SMNVEV (reference sequence). CDR3 length: 15 residues. The CDR3 sequence: CASSLSGGSYNEQYF. Written as DNA, the CDR3 is TGTGCCAGCAGTTTATCGGGCGGGAGCTACAATGAGCAGTACTTC.

The rearrangement joins TRBV20-1 to TRBJ2-4; D assignment may be TRBD1 or TRBD2 (5 bases each). CDR3 size: 16 residues. Deletions cut 0 bases from V and 2 bases from J, with 14 bases between. In germline, CDR1 is DFQATT, CDR2 SNEGSKA (reference sequence). In DNA form, the CDR3 reads TGCAGTGCTAGAGATAGCGAGGGGTGGACCAAAAACATTCAGTACTTC. This encodes CSARDSEGWTKNIQYF.

V and J are TRBV4-1 and TRBJ2-7; TRBD2 matches 11 bases. Per germline, CDR1 MGHRA and CDR2 YSYEKL. The CDR3 contains 16 residues. V dropped 4 bases and J dropped 0; count of bases not matched to a gene: 5. This CDR3 is CASSLIAGGLSYEQYF. DNA of the CDR3: TGCGCCAGCAGCCTAATAGCGGGAGGGCTCTCCTACGAGCAGTACTTC.

V and J are TRBV12-3 or TRBV12-4 and TRBJ2-1, with D unclear. V lost 7 bases, J lost 4 bases, and 11 bases lay in between. This CDR3 is 13 amino acids long. The DNA for the CDR3 is TGTGCCAGCACCCCTGGAGATTACAATGAGCAGTTCTTC. Protein: CASTPGDYNEQFF.

The chain couples TRBV28 to TRBJ2-7; maybe TRBD2 (6 bases). Trimming removed 10 bases from V and 3 bases from J, with 16 bases in between. CDR3 length equals 13 residues. Germline V lookup: CDR1 MDHEN, CDR2 SYDVKM. In nucleotides, the CDR3 is TGTGCCACAAAATCGGGCGGGGACTACGAGCAGTACTTC. Residues: CATKSGGDYEQYF.

This clonotype was picked up a small number of times. The chain is built from TRBV24-1 and TRBJ2-5; no reliable D call. The CDR3 contains 13 residues. The germline V gene encodes CDR1 KGHDR and CDR2 SFDVKD. V lost 1 base and J 9 bases, leaving 11 bases between the germline ends. The CDR3, as DNA: TGTGCCACCAGTGATTTCAGATTGACGGCCCAGTACTTC. Translating it yields CATSDFRLTAQYF.

The V and J genes are TRBV12-3 or TRBV12-4 and TRBJ2-7; TRBD2 might be the D (5 bases). Trimming left V 7 bases short and J 6 bases short, with 19 bases between. The CDR3 has 14 amino acids. CDR3 sequence (DNA): TGTGCCAGCAAGAGGAGCGGACCCTATAGCGAGCAGTACTTC. Translated, it gives CASKRSGPYSEQYF.

This clonotype appeared many times. The CDR3 DNA sequence: TGTGCCATCAGTGAGGGACGGGGTGGCACAGATACGCAGTATTTT. It is translated as CAISEGRGGTDTQYF. The chain links TRBV10-3 to TRBJ2-3, with D possibly being TRBD2 (5 bases). This CDR3 comprises 15 residues. Germline assignment: CDR1 ENHRY and CDR2 SYGVKD. V lost 2 bases, J lost 1 base, and 10 bases lay in between.

This sequence joins TRBV12-3 or TRBV12-4 and TRBJ1-5, with 7 bases fitting TRBD1. The V gene end was trimmed by 6 bases and the J gene end by 4 bases; junction bases not matched to a gene: 6. The CDR3 extends over 14 amino acids. The CDR3 DNA sequence: TGTGCCAGCAGCTCGGACAGGCCGAATCAGCCCCAGCATTTT. Protein sequence: CASSSDRPNQPQHF.

There are a few counts of this clonotype. The chain links TRBV29-1 to TRBJ1-2, with 10 bases fitting TRBD1. Trimming cost V 7 bases and J 4 bases; bases outside gene matches: 12. The CDR3 contains 15 residues. Germline loops: CDR1 SQVTM, CDR2 ANQGSEA. The CDR3 region has the DNA TGCAGCGCCTCCGCGGACAGGGGGATTCGCTATGGCTACACCTTC. It is translated as CSASADRGIRYGYTF.

CDR3: CASSQEGLNYEQYF. CDR3 coding DNA: TGCGCCAGCAGCCAAGAGGGACTAAACTACGAGCAGTACTTC. The chain employs TRBV4-1 and TRBJ2-7; 7 bases match TRBD2. V was clipped by 0 bases and J by 3 bases; unmatched bases: 2. The CDR3 spans 14 residues. Germline-derived CDR1 and CDR2 are MGHRA and YSYEKL.

There are a few counts of this clonotype. This chain joins TRBV7-2 and TRBJ2-6; 7 positions match TRBD1. Losses at the gene ends were 5 bases for V and 5 bases for J; bases not matched to a gene: 6. Germline assignment: CDR1 SGHTA and CDR2 FQGNSA. The CDR3 extends over 15 amino acids. CDR3 sequence reads: CASSTRQGRANVLTF. CDR3 nucleotide sequence: TGTGCCAGCAGCACTCGACAGGGAAGGGCCAACGTCCTGACTTTC.

This chain connects TRBV4-1 to TRBJ2-7; D might be TRBD1 (5 bases). The germline V gene encodes CDR1 MGHRA and CDR2 YSYEKL. The ends were cut back, 4 bases at V and 3 bases at J, with 13 bases in the middle. The CDR3 loop spans 14 amino acids. The CDR3 loop is CASSPITDSYEQYF. The CDR3 DNA reads as TGCGCCAGCAGCCCAATCACTGACAGCTACGAGCAGTACTTC.

This sequence joins TRBV11-2 and TRBJ2-1; 9 bases fit TRBD2. Germline V gene data show CDR1 as SGHAT and CDR2 as FQNNGV. This CDR3 spans 16 amino acids. V lost 3 bases to trimming and J lost 1 base; unmatched junction nucleotides: 4. This CDR3 is CASSFPTSGSYNEQFF. The CDR3 coding sequence is TGTGCCAGCAGCTTCCCGACTAGCGGTTCCTACAATGAGCAGTTCTTC.

V and J are TRBV7-2 and TRBJ2-1; 9 positions match TRBD1. CDR3 size: 15 residues. J lost 7 bases, V lost 6 bases, and 10 bases had no gene match. CDR1 and CDR2 from the germline V gene are SGHTA and FQGNSA. The CDR3: CASRDSGTGPNEQFF. CDR3 nucleotides: TGTGCCAGCAGAGACTCCGGGACAGGGCCAAATGAGCAGTTCTTC.

For the CDR3, the DNA is TGTGCCAGCAGTTTTTCCGAGACAGGGCTCTACGAGCAGTACTTC. Amino acid sequence: CASSFSETGLYEQYF. This chain joins TRBV27 and TRBJ2-7, with TRBD1 matching over 7 bases. Germline V gene data show CDR1 as MNHEY and CDR2 as SMNVEV (reference sequence). CDR3 length equals 15 residues. The J segment lost 3 bases and the V segment lost 3 bases, leaving 8 bases of the junction unmatched.